This T cell receptor (beta chain) was observed in a study of T-cell reconstitution after alpha-beta-depleted transplantation in children. This clonotype showed up many times. V lost 4 bases and J lost 6; bases outside the gene matches: 6. Germline-derived CDR1 and CDR2 are SGHRS and YFSETQ. CDR3 length: 13 amino acids. Construction of the TCRbeta library involved unique molecular identifiers. TCRdb redid the calling of the PCR reads with MiXCR, one entry per CDR3 protein. The table lists about 370,000 distinct CDR3 sequences, 20% of them singletons, with around 3.9% in the top ten. This sequence was found in a human donor who donated a stem cell graft to a child with acute myeloid leukemia. This sample comprised PBMCs from the stem cell graft donor, obtained from the stem cell graft. This chain connects TRBV5-1 to TRBJ2-7; 8 bases line up with TRBD1. Here the CDR3 reads CASSPGQGGEQYF. CDR3 nucleotides: TGCGCCAGCAGCCCTGGACAGGGAGGCGAGCAGTACTTC.